These T cell receptor beta chains were read from a single sample in a study of tumor-infiltrating lymphocytes in primary liver carcinoma. TCRdb re-analysed the multiplex PCR reads in MiXCR, keeping a single row per CDR3 protein. The sample has approximately 330,000 distinct CDR3 sequences, less than 70% seen once. The sequenced sample consisted of peripheral blood. The receptors were gathered from a man aged 35-49 years with primary liver carcinoma and hepatitis B virus infection. Both conserved end residues are trimmed from each CDR3. Fields, in order: V gene, CDR3 protein.

V gene: TRBV11-2
CDR3 protein: VSSLVRGGTGELF

V gene: TRBV9
CDR3 protein: ASCVQGSSYEQY

V gene: TRBV5-1
CDR3 protein: ASSFGFQDSPLH

V gene: TRBV11-2
CDR3 protein: ASSPQGHGAETQY

V gene: TRBV7-9
CDR3 protein: ASSLAVNYGYT

V gene: TRBV2
CDR3 protein: ASRTVGDGFTDTQY

V gene: TRBV11-2
CDR3 protein: DSSSLAGVNEQL

V gene: TRBV29-1
CDR3 protein: SVEGNTEAF

V gene: TRBV29-1
CDR3 protein: SALLGGETQY

V gene: TRBV6-5
CDR3 protein: ASSYDRHHFGANVLT

V gene: TRBV28
CDR3 protein: ASSFPLRIGSSTDTQY

V gene: TRBV7-9
CDR3 protein: ASSRQDGASTDTQY

V gene: TRBV12-3/TRBV12-4
CDR3 protein: ASTFQAGGNSGANVLT

V gene: TRBV24-1
CDR3 protein: ATSDPVGGDTQY

V gene: TRBV11-2
CDR3 protein: ASSILAGPSTGELV

V gene: TRBV11-2
CDR3 protein: ASSYPGELF

V gene: TRBV11-2
CDR3 protein: ASSLMSRVYEQY

V gene: TRBV7-9
CDR3 protein: ASSNLGGSGANVLT

V gene: TRBV6-1
CDR3 protein: ASRLNIESDTQY

V gene: TRBV5-1
CDR3 protein: ASSSLGTGGGYGYT

V gene: TRBV11-2
CDR3 protein: VSSSSLAAISYNERF

V gene: TRBV11-2
CDR3 protein: ASSLDVGRYGYT

V gene: TRBV29-1
CDR3 protein: SVGLGQGSLYGQY

V gene: TRBV5-4
CDR3 protein: ASSSGLESYNEQF

V gene: TRBV4-2
CDR3 protein: ASSPGTSGSLGQF

V gene: TRBV10-3
CDR3 protein: AISESAGGYYQQY

V gene: TRBV4-1
CDR3 protein: ASSQGGGEGGITEAF

V gene: TRBV6-5
CDR3 protein: ASSSGAATNTGELF

V gene: TRBV11-1
CDR3 protein: ASSLRQLTGELF

V gene: TRBV5-5
CDR3 protein: ASSKGGVRNEAF

V gene: TRBV10-3
CDR3 protein: AISPEPLGLAGGLLY

V gene: TRBV5-1
CDR3 protein: ASSLVGQGAQETQY

V gene: TRBV11-2
CDR3 protein: ASSLRGRTPCNEQF

V gene: TRBV4-2
CDR3 protein: ASSTRLVLNSGSNVLT

V gene: TRBV6-5
CDR3 protein: ASSRSGLVVEQF

V gene: TRBV6-5
CDR3 protein: ASSLLIGTSRKNEQF

V gene: TRBV5-1
CDR3 protein: ASSLGRTNGVNGQF

V gene: TRBV7-6
CDR3 protein: ASSLDQEAEQY

V gene: TRBV29-1
CDR3 protein: SVEGAPGELF

V gene: TRBV29-1
CDR3 protein: SVASLSRVGYT

V gene: TRBV6-5
CDR3 protein: ASSEYSVEEQF

V gene: TRBV28
CDR3 protein: ASSFGGAQETQY

V gene: TRBV5-5
CDR3 protein: ASSRSTGAATGELF

V gene: TRBV4-1
CDR3 protein: ASSKVLVESPYGYT

V gene: TRBV6-5
CDR3 protein: ASSDGGISQPQH

V gene: TRBV11-2
CDR3 protein: ASNLEWTGDYSGDTIY

V gene: TRBV11-2
CDR3 protein: ASSLDQSRVVDNEQF

V gene: TRBV28
CDR3 protein: ASSLGTSGRSAYEQY

V gene: TRBV28
CDR3 protein: VSRLSNQPQH

V gene: TRBV6-2/TRBV6-3
CDR3 protein: ASSPPGLGYEQY

V gene: TRBV29-1
CDR3 protein: SADRFGNEQF

V gene: TRBV6-2/TRBV6-3
CDR3 protein: ANSPRQGGEAF

V gene: TRBV29-1
CDR3 protein: SVGNTNTEIF